The entry below gives a single T cell receptor beta chain sequence along with its context. Its antigen remains unknown. This may arise from a read error, as a much more abundant clone is one base away. The data derive from a study of molecular identifiers for immune sequencing clone quantification. Naive CD8 library inputs spanned roughly 17,000 to 1,000,000 sorted cells and 10%, 30% or 50% RNA. Germline lookup yields CDR1 LGHNA and CDR2 YSLEER. The CDR3 length is 17 residues. One entry per CDR3 protein, called by TCRdb with MiXCR from the PCR reads. This sample has approximately 680,000 distinct CDR3 sequences, with 25% found just once. Broader study findings: Under 1% of molecules in naive cells, but over 99% of effector molecules, belonged to clones above 20 RNA copies.

This clonotype originated in a human donor in good health. Some libraries in this study had Jurkat cell RNA spiked in. The chain joins TRBV4-3 to TRBJ2-7; 9 bases agree with TRBD2. Sequencing was carried out using naive CD8+ T cells from blood, with Jurkat cell RNA spiked in. Subset described: FACS-sorted CD8+CD4-CCR7+CD45RA+ naive T cells. The CDR3 is CASNQDHATSGPYEQYF. The CDR3, as DNA: TGCGCCAGCAACCAAGATCATGCCACTAGCGGGCCCTACGAGCAGTACTTC.